A single sample gave rise to the 3 T cell receptor beta chains below, sequenced in a study of CD8+CD57+ T cells in acquired aplastic anemia. TCR beta VDJ and CDR3 profiles were obtained from a genomic DNA template. TCRdb passed the reads through MiXCR, listing each CDR3 protein once. The repertoire includes 160,000 or so distinct CDR3 sequences, roughly 50% of them detected once, and about 30% sits in the top ten. Patients who underwent sequencing had shown CD8+CD57+ cell expansion by flow cytometry. The sequenced sample consisted of sorted CD4+, CD8+, or CD8+CD57+ T cells (not recorded which) from PBMCs. The receptors shown here come from a human donor with aplastic anemia.

This clonotype was recorded a few times. The chain carries TRBV30 and TRBJ1-1; D is possibly TRBD1 (5 bases). V was cut by 3 bases and J by 0 bases, with 11 bases left in between. The germline V gene has CDR1 GTSNPN and CDR2 SVGIG (reference sequence). The CDR3 consists of 14 residues. The CDR3 loop is CAWREDRLNTEAFF. The CDR3 nucleotides read TGTGCCTGGAGGGAAGACAGACTGAACACTGAAGCTTTCTTT.

This chain connects TRBV10-3 to TRBJ1-2; no clear D gene. Germline values: CDR1 ENHRY, CDR2 SYGVKD. V lost 6 bases, J lost 8 bases, and 16 bases lay in between. The CDR3 runs 13 residues. The CDR3 region has the DNA TGTGCCATCAGGCGGGCAGCGGATGGCGGCTACACCTTC. The encoded protein is CAIRRAADGGYTF.

The V and J genes are TRBV29-1 and TRBJ2-7, with D perhaps TRBD2 (6 bases). With 7 bases removed from V and 0 bases from J, the gap between germline ends came to 13 bases. CDR1 is SQVTM, CDR2 ANQGSEA, per germline. This CDR3 is 13 amino acids long. CDR3 amino acids: CSAYGGSSYEQYF. DNA of the CDR3: TGCAGCGCCTACGGGGGTAGCTCCTACGAGCAGTACTTC.